This paragraph covers one TCR beta chain sequence. This record belongs to a study of shared clonotypes between healthy human individuals. The table came from immunoSEQ multiplex PCR; TCRdb's copy has only in-frame clones and leaves some out. This table holds fewer than 2.5 million clones, roughly 93% found once. This sequence was found in a man aged 18-30 years in good health. Some clones in this sample may be carry-over from other donors' samples. Material for sequencing was naive CD4+ T cells from PBMCs. Subset in this sample: CD45RA+ positively selected.

The CDR3 here is CASSSLAGGVGEQFF. The CDR3 coding sequence is TGTGCCAGCAGCTCGCTAGCGGGAGGGGTTGGTGAGCAGTTCTTC. The chain uses TRBV7-3 and TRBJ2-1; 12 nucleotides align to TRBD2. Germline V lookup: CDR1 SGHTA, CDR2 FQGTGA. Unmatched junction bases numbered 7, after V lost 4 bases and J lost 9 bases. The CDR3 extends over 15 amino acids.